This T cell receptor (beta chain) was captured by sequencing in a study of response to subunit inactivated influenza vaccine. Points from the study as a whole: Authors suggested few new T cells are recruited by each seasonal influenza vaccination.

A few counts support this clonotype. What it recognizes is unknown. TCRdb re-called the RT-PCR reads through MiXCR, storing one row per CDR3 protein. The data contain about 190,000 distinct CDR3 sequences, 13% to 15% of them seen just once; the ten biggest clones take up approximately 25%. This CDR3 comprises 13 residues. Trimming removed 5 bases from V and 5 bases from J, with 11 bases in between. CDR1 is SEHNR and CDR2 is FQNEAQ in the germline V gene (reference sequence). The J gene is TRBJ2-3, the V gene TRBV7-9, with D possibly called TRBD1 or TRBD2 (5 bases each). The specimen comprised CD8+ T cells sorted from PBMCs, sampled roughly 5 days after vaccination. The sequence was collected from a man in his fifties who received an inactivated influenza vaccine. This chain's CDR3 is CASSLRGGDTQYF. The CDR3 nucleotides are TGTGCCAGCAGCCTCCGGGGCGGAGATACGCAGTATTTT.